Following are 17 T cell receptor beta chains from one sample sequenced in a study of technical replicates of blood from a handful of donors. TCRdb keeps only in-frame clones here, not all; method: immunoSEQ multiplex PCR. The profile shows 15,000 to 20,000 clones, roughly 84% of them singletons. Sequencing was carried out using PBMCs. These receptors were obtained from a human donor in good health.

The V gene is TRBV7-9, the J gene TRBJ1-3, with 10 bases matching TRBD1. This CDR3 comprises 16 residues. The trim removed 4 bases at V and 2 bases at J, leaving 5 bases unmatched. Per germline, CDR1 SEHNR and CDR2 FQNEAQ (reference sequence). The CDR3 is CASSSRQGATGNTIYF. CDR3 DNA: TGTGCCAGCAGCTCCAGACAGGGGGCTACTGGAAACACCATATATTTT.

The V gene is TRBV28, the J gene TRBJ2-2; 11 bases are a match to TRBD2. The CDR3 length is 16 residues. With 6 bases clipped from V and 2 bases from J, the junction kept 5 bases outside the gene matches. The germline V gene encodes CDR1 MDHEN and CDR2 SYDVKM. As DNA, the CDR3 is TGTGCCAGCAGCTCACGACTAGCGGGAAACACCGGGGAGCTGTTTTTT. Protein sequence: CASSSRLAGNTGELFF. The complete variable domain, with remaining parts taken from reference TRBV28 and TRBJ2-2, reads DVKVTQSSRYLVKRTGEKVFLECVQDMDHENMFWYRQDPGLGLRLIYFSYDVKMKEKGDIPEGYSVSREKKERFSLILESASTNQTSMYLCASSSRLAGNTGELFFGEGSRLTVL.

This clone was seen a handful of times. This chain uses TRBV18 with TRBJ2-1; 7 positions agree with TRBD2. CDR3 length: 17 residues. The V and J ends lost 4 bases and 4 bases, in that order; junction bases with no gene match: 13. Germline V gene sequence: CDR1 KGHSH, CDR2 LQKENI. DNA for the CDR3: TGTGCCAGCTCACTAAACGAGTTGGGAGGGCGGTACAATGAGCAGTTCTTC. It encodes CASSLNELGGRYNEQFF.

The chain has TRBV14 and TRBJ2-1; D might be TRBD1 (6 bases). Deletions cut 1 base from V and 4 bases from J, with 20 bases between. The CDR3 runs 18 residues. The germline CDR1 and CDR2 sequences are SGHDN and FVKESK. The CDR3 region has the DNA TGTGCCAGCAGCCAAGGAGACCTAGGGGGAGTCCCTTACAATGAGCAGTTCTTC. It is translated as CASSQGDLGGVPYNEQFF.

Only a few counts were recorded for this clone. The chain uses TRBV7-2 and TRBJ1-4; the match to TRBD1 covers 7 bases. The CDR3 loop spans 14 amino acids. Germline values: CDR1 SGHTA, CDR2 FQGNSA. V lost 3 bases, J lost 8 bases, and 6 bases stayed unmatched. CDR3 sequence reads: CASSFRGVAEKLFF. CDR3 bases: TGTGCCAGCAGCTTCAGGGGGGTAGCGGAAAAACTGTTTTTT.

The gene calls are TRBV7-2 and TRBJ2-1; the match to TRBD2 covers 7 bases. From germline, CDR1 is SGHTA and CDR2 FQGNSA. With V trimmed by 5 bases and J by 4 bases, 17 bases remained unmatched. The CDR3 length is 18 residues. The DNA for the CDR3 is TGTGCCAGCAGCCCCGCCCCCCTGGGGGAGGGCGGATACAATGAGCAGTTCTTC. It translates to CASSPAPLGEGGYNEQFF.

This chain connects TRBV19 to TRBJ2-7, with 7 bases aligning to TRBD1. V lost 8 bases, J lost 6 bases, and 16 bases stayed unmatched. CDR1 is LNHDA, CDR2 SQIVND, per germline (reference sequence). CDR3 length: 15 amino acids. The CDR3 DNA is TGTGCCAGTCAAGCCAGCTCGACAGGGTCTGGCGAGCAGTACTTC. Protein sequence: CASQASSTGSGEQYF.

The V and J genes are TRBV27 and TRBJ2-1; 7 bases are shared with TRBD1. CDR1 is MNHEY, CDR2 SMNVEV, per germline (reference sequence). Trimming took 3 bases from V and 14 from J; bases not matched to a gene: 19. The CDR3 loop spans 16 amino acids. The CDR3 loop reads CASSFSGTDGFGREFF. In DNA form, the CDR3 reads TGTGCCAGCAGTTTCTCCGGGACAGACGGTTTTGGGCGCGAGTTCTTC.

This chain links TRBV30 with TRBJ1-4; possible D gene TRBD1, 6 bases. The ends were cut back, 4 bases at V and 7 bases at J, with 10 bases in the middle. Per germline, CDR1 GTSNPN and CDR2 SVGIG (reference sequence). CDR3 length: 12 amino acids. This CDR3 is CAWNGGPEKLFF. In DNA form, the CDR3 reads TGTGCCTGGAACGGGGGGCCTGAAAAACTGTTTTTT.

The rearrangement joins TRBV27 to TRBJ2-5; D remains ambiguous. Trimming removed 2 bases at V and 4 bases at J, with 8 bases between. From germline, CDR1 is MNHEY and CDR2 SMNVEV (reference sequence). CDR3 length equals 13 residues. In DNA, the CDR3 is TGTGCCAGCAGTTTACGAGGATTAGAGACCCAGTACTTC. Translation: CASSLRGLETQYF.

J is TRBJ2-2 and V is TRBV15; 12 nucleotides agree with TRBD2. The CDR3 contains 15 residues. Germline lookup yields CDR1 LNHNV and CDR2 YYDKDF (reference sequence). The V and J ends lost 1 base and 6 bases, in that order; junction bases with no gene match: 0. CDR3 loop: CATSRGLAGAGELFF. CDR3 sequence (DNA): TGTGCCACCAGCAGAGGACTAGCGGGAGCCGGGGAGCTGTTTTTT.

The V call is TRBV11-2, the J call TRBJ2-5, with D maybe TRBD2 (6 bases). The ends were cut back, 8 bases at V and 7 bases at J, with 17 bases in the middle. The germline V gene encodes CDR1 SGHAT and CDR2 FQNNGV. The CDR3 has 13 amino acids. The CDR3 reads CASSEGDGGTQYF. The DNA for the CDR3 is TGTGCCAGCTCAGAGGGAGACGGGGGGACCCAGTACTTC.

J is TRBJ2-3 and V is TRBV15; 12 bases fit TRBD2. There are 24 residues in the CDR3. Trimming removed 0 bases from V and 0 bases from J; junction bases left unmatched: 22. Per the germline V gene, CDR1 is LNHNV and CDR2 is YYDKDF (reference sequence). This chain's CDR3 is CATSRDRTGVGLAGGSSSTDTQYF. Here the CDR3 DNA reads TGTGCCACCAGCAGAGATAGGACAGGGGTGGGTCTAGCGGGAGGGAGCTCTAGCACAGATACGCAGTATTTT.

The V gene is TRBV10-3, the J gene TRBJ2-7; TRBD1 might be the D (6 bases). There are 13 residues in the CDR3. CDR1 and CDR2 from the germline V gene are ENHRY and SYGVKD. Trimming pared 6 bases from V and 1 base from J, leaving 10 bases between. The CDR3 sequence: CAIRQGGSYEQYF. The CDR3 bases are TGTGCCATCAGACAGGGTGGGTCCTACGAGCAGTACTTC.

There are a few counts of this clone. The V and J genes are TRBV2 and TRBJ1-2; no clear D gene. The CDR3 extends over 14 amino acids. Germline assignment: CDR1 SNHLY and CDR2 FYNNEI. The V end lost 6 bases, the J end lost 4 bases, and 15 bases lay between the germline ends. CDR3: CASSLAGTSYGYTF. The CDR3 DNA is TGTGCCAGCAGCTTGGCAGGAACTTCCTATGGCTACACCTTC.

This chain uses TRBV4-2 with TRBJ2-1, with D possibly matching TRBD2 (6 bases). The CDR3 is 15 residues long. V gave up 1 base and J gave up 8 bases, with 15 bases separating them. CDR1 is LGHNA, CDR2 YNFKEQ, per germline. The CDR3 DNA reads TGTGCCAGCAGCCAAGGGGACTGGGAGGTCGATGAGCAGTTCTTC. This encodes CASSQGDWEVDEQFF.

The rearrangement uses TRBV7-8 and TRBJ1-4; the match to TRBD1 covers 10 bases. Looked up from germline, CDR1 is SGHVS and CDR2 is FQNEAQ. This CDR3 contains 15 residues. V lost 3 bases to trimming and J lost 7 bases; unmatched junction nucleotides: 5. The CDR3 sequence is CASSLTGGRGEKLFF. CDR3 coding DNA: TGTGCCAGCAGCTTGACAGGGGGCCGGGGTGAAAAACTGTTTTTT.